Sequencing of this T cell receptor beta chain was carried out in a study of shared clonotypes between healthy human individuals. In its sample, this clone was seen a few times. The CDR3 sequence is 14 residues long. With 2 bases clipped from V and 6 bases from J, the junction kept 5 bases outside the gene matches. The V gene's germline CDR1 is WSHSY and CDR2 SAAADI. An even split of each subset's genomic DNA across several immunoSEQ plates was performed. In the original workflow: Junction-only immunoSEQ sequences carried no quality scores, so filtering differed. Sequenced by immunoSEQ multiplex PCR; TCRdb stores in-frame clones only, minus some. The V and J calls and the clone size are those of that table, but D and trimming were determined from the DNA. Among about half a million clones listed, approximately 80% were seen once. Each of the donors was a healthy adult who was HIV-negative and had not had a recent acute infection or vaccination. When samples were unsorted, tens of millions of PBMCs were used for genomic DNA.

The chain has TRBV10-2 and TRBJ1-2; 8 bases line up with TRBD1. This TCR derives from a middle-aged woman in good health. Some clones in this sample may be carry-over from other donors' samples. The sequencing input was PBMCs. As DNA, the CDR3 is TGCGCCAGCAGTGAGAACAGGGGGGAAGATGGCTACACCTTC. Translation: CASSENRGEDGYTF.